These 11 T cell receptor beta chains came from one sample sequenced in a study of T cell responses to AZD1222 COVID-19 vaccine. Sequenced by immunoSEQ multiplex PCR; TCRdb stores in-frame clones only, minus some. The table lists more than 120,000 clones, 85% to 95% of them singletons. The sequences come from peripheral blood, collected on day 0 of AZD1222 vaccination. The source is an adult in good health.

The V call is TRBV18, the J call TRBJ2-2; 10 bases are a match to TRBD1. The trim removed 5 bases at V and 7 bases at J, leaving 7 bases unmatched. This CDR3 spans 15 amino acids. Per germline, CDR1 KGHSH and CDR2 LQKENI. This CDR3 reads CASSSMTGGLGELFF. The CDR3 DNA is TGTGCCAGCTCATCGATGACAGGGGGCCTCGGGGAGCTGTTTTTT.

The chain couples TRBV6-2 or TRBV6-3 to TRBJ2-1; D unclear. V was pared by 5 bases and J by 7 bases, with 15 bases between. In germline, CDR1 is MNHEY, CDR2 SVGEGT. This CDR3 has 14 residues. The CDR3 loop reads CASSTHHGINEQFF. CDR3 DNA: TGTGCCAGCAGTACCCACCACGGTATAAATGAGCAGTTCTTC.

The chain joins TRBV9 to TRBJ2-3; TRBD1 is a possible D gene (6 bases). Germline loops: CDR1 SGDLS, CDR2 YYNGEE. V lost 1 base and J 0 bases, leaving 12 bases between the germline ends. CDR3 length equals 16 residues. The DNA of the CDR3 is TGTGCCAGCAGCGTAACCCCGACAGGTAGCACAGATACGCAGTATTTT. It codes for CASSVTPTGSTDTQYF.

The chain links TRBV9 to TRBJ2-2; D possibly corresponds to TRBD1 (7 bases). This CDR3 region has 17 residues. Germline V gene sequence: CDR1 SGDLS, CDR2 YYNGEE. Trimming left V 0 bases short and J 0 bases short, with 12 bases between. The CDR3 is CASSVVGGGANTGELFF. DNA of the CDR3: TGTGCCAGCAGCGTAGTAGGGGGCGGGGCGAACACCGGGGAGCTGTTTTTT.

The CDR3 sequence: CASSLVPLTSYNEQFF. Written as DNA, the CDR3 is TGTGCCAGCAGCTTGGTACCCCTCACCTCCTACAATGAGCAGTTCTTC. The genes are TRBV5-5 and TRBJ2-1; D gene unclear. CDR1 is SGHKS and CDR2 is YYEKEE in the germline V gene (reference sequence). This CDR3 is 16 amino acids long. V was cut by 0 bases and J by 0 bases, with 10 bases left in between.

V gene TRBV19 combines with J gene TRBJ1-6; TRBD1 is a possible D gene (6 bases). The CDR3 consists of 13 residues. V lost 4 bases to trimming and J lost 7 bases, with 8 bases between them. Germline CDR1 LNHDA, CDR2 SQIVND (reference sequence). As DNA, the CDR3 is TGTGCCAGTAGTAGGCAGGGGAATTCACCCCTCCACTTT. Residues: CASSRQGNSPLHF. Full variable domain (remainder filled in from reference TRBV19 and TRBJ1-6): DGGITQSPKYLFRKEGQNVTLSCEQNLNHDAMYWYRQDPGQGLRLIYYSQIVNDFQKGDIAEGYSVSREKKESFPLTVTSAQKNPTAFYLCASSRQGNSPLHFGNGTRLTVT.

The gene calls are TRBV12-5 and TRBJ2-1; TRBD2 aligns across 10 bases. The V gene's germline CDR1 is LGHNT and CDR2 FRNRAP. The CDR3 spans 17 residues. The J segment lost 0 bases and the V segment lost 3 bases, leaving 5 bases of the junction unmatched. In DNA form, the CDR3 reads TGTGCTAGTGGTTTCCGGACTAGCGGAAGCTCCTACAATGAGCAGTTCTTC. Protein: CASGFRTSGSSYNEQFF.

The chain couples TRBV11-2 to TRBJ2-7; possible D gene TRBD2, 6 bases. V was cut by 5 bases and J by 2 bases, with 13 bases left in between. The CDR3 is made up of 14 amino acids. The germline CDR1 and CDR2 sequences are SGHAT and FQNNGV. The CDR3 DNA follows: TGTGCCAGCAGCCGGAATGGGGAGGCCTACGAGCAGTACTTC. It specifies CASSRNGEAYEQYF.

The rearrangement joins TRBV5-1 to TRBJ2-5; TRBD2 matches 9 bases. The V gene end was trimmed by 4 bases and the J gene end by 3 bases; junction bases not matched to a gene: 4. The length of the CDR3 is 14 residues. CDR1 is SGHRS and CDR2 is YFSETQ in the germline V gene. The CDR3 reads CASSETSGKETQYF. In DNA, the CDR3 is TGCGCCAGCAGCGAGACTAGCGGAAAAGAGACCCAGTACTTC.

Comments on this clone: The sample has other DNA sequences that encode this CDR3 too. This chain's CDR3 is CASSLGLAGTGELFF. CDR3 coding DNA: TGTGCCAGCAGCTTGGGACTAGCGGGAACCGGGGAGCTGTTTTTT. This chain joins TRBV7-9 and TRBJ2-2; 13 bases map to TRBD2. CDR1 is SEHNR and CDR2 is FQNEAQ in the germline V gene (reference sequence). Germline trimming cut 3 bases from V and 5 bases from J; bases unmatched to any gene: 0. The CDR3 is made up of 15 amino acids.

CDR3 loop: CASSSDRGNEQYF. CDR3 nucleotide sequence: TGTGCCAGTAGTTCGGACAGGGGGAACGAGCAGTACTTC. This chain uses TRBV19 with TRBJ2-7; 10 bases line up with TRBD1. The CDR3 is made up of 13 amino acids. Germline trimming cut 5 bases from V and 5 bases from J; bases unmatched to any gene: 3. Germline V CDR1 and CDR2: LNHDA, SQIVND (reference sequence). The whole variable domain, filled in from reference TRBV19 and TRBJ2-7, reads DGGITQSPKYLFRKEGQNVTLSCEQNLNHDAMYWYRQDPGQGLRLIYYSQIVNDFQKGDIAEGYSVSREKKESFPLTVTSAQKNPTAFYLCASSSDRGNEQYFGPGTRLTVT.